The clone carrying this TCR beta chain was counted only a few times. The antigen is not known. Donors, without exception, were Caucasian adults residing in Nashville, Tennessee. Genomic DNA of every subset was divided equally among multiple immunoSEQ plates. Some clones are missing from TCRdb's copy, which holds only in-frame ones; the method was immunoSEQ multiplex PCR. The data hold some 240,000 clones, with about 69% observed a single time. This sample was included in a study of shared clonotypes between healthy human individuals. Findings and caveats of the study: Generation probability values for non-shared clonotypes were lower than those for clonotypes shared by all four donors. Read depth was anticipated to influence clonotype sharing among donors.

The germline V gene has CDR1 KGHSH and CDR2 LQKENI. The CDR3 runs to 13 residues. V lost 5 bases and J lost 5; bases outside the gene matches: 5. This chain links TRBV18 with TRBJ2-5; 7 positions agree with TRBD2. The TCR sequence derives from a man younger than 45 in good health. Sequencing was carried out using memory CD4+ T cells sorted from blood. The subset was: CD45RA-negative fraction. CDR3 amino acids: CASSAGAGETQYF. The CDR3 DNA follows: TGTGCCAGCTCAGCGGGAGCGGGGGAGACCCAGTACTTC.